A single T cell receptor (beta chain) is shown here with its context. The sample is drawn from a study of control samples from healthy donors and cancer patients. The CDR3 loop spans 13 amino acids. Trimming stripped 9 bases from V and 1 base from J, with 9 bases between. Germline-derived CDR1 and CDR2 are KGHDR and SFDVKD. Sequencing was performed with immunoSEQ multiplex PCR; in TCRdb, only in-frame clones are kept and a portion is missing. The table lists fewer than 85,000 clones, around 94% of them singletons. The chain has TRBV24-1 and TRBJ1-5; the D gene is possibly TRBD1 (5 bases). The specimen was blood. The source of this sequence is a woman in her sixties in good health. CDR3 in amino acids: CATRGASNQPQHF. For the CDR3, the DNA is TGTGCCACCCGAGGGGCGAGCAATCAGCCCCAGCATTTT.